The clone carrying this T cell receptor beta chain appeared a single time. This CDR3 has 13 residues. The ends were cut back, 2 bases at V and 5 bases at J, with 7 bases in the middle. Germline values: CDR1 SGHTA, CDR2 FQGTGA. The source of the sample is a study of T cells in Graves' hyperthyroidism and ophthalmopathy. Amplification yielded TCR beta CDR3 regions, with RNA transcripts as the source. A first-round RT-PCR of the TCR CDR3 used the HTBI primer set. TCRdb fed the multiplex PCR reads into MiXCR, producing one record per CDR3 protein. The sample lists about 600,000 distinct CDR3 sequences; approximately 15% were seen once.

The receptor was isolated from a woman aged 18-30 years with Graves' ophthalmopathy. The sample taken for sequencing was blood. The rearrangement links TRBV7-3 to TRBJ1-5; TRBD1 is a possible D gene (5 bases). CDR3 in DNA: TGTGCCAGCAGCTTATCAGGGTATCAGCCCCAGCATTTT. Amino acids: CASSLSGYQPQHF.